What follows are 27 T cell receptor beta chains derived from one specimen sequenced in a study of blood T cell repertoires in COVID-19. This table comes from immunoSEQ multiplex PCR, and its TCRdb copy is limited to in-frame clones, with some not included. The data hold tens of thousands of clones, with 70% to 90% observed a single time. The sequenced sample was peripheral blood. The origin of the receptors is a man in his forties with COVID-19, enrolled during active disease.

The chain links TRBV30 to TRBJ2-4, with TRBD2 identical over 7 bases. The length of the CDR3 is 16 residues. CDR1 GTSNPN and CDR2 SVGIG come from the germline V gene (reference sequence). The V and J ends lost 7 bases and 2 bases, in that order; junction bases with no gene match: 14. The CDR3 region is CASSGGGTGTKNIQYF. Here the CDR3 DNA reads TGTGCCTCCTCGGGAGGAGGGACCGGGACCAAAAACATTCAGTACTTC. Using reference TRBV30 and TRBJ2-4 for the parts outside the CDR3, the full variable domain is SQTIHQWPATLVQPVGSPLSLECTVEGTSNPNLYWYRQAAGRGLQLLFYSVGIGQISSEVPQNLSASRPQDRQFILSSKKLLLSDSGFYLCASSGGGTGTKNIQYFGAGTRLSVL.

Only a few counts were recorded for this clone. The V call is TRBV7-9, the J call TRBJ1-2; maybe TRBD1 (6 bases). Germline lookup yields CDR1 SEHNR and CDR2 FQNEAQ (reference sequence). Trimming removed 7 bases at V and 5 bases at J, with 17 bases between. The length of the CDR3 is 14 residues. CDR3 nucleotides: TGTGCCAGCACCGATACAGGGATTGGGTATGGCTACACCTTC. Its protein is CASTDTGIGYGYTF.

The chain couples TRBV24-1 to TRBJ2-2; no reliable D call. V dropped 6 bases and J dropped 2 bases, with 3 bases sitting between them. The CDR3 loop spans 12 amino acids. CDR1 is KGHDR and CDR2 is SFDVKD in the germline V gene. The CDR3 DNA reads TGTGCCACCAGTCTTAACACCGGGGAGCTGTTTTTT. It yields the protein CATSLNTGELFF.

The V call is TRBV5-1, the J call TRBJ2-5; a weak D match, TRBD1 (6 bases). From germline, CDR1 is SGHRS and CDR2 YFSETQ. Deletions cut 1 base from V and 0 bases from J, with 10 bases between. This CDR3 spans 15 amino acids. The CDR3 DNA is TGCGCCAGCAGCTTGACTGGACAGTACCAAGAGACCCAGTACTTC. This codes for CASSLTGQYQETQYF. Full variable domain (outside the CDR3, taken from reference TRBV5-1 and TRBJ2-5): KAGVTQTPRYLIKTRGQQVTLSCSPISGHRSVSWYQQTPGQGLQFLFEYFSETQRNKGNFPGRFSGRQFSNSRSEMNVSTLELGDSALYLCASSLTGQYQETQYFGPGTRLLVL.

This sequence joins TRBV11-3 and TRBJ1-5; D is ambiguous. V was cut by 8 bases and J by 3 bases, with 20 bases left in between. This CDR3 region has 16 residues. CDR1 is SGHNT, CDR2 YENEEA, per germline. CDR3 DNA: TGTGCCAGCGCGCTGGAGGGCCTCGAAGACAATCAGCCCCAGCATTTT. Translated: CASALEGLEDNQPQHF.

V is TRBV30 and J is TRBJ2-1, with 8 bases aligning to TRBD2. CDR1 GTSNPN and CDR2 SVGIG come from the germline V gene (reference sequence). The junction had 2 bases not matched to a gene; V was cut back by 2 bases and J by 8 bases. CDR3 length: 12 residues. In DNA, the CDR3 is TGTGCCTGGAGTCGGGGGGGCTATGAGCAGTTCTTC. As protein: CAWSRGGYEQFF. The complete variable domain, with remaining parts taken from reference TRBV30 and TRBJ2-1, reads SQTIHQWPATLVQPVGSPLSLECTVEGTSNPNLYWYRQAAGRGLQLLFYSVGIGQISSEVPQNLSASRPQDRQFILSSKKLLLSDSGFYLCAWSRGGYEQFFGPGTRLTVL.

This clone was recorded once. The J gene is TRBJ1-6, the V gene TRBV6-5, with 7 bases lining up with TRBD1. The J segment lost 14 bases and the V segment lost 6 bases, leaving 10 bases of the junction unmatched. This CDR3 is 13 amino acids long. Per the germline V gene, CDR1 is MNHEY and CDR2 is SVGAGI. The CDR3 nucleotides are TGTGCCAGCAGCCGGGACGGCCAGGGGGCCCTCCACTTT. Translating it yields CASSRDGQGALHF.

This chain links TRBV5-1 with TRBJ2-2; D possibly corresponds to TRBD1 (6 bases). Germline loops: CDR1 SGHRS, CDR2 YFSETQ. The CDR3 spans 15 residues. V lost 5 bases to trimming and J lost 5 bases, with 16 bases between them. The DNA for the CDR3 is TGCGCCAGCAGGCCCGGGACAAGTCGGACCGGGGAGCTGTTTTTT. Protein product: CASRPGTSRTGELFF.

This rearrangement joins TRBV10-1 to TRBJ2-7; D is possibly TRBD1 (5 bases). This CDR3 region has 14 residues. V was pared by 3 bases and J by 2 bases, with 11 bases between. Germline V gene lookup returns CDR1 WNHNN and CDR2 SYGVQD (reference sequence). CDR3: CASSEVQGPYEQYF. For the CDR3, the DNA is TGCGCCAGCAGTGAAGTCCAGGGCCCCTACGAGCAGTACTTC.

This clone has a single count. The chain recombines TRBV6-5 with TRBJ2-1; weak D call: TRBD2 (6 bases). Looked up from germline, CDR1 is MNHEY and CDR2 is SVGAGI. The V gene lost 6 bases and the J gene lost 4 bases, with 16 bases spanning the gap. The CDR3 has 15 amino acids. In DNA form, the CDR3 reads TGTGCCAGCAGCGACGGGGACTTGACGTACAATGAGCAGTTCTTC. Translated: CASSDGDLTYNEQFF.

The rearrangement uses TRBV3-1 (or the pseudogene TRBV3-2) and TRBJ1-1; maybe TRBD1 (6 bases). Germline CDR1 and CDR2: LGHDT and YNNKEL (reference sequence). V lost 3 bases to trimming and J lost 10 bases, with 12 bases between them. The CDR3 has 12 amino acids. The CDR3 DNA reads TGTGCCAGCAGCCAGACAGGATCAGGAGCTTTCTTT. Its protein is CASSQTGSGAFF.

This sequence joins TRBV28 and TRBJ1-2; 10 nucleotides agree with TRBD1. V shed 6 bases, J shed 4 bases, and the junction held 5 bases outside the gene matches. Germline loops: CDR1 MDHEN, CDR2 SYDVKM. The CDR3 is made up of 14 amino acids. Here the CDR3 reads CASRGQGETYGYTF. CDR3 DNA sequence: TGTGCCAGCAGAGGACAGGGGGAAACCTATGGCTACACCTTC.

This clone was seen just once. The rearrangement links TRBV7-2 to TRBJ2-1; TRBD2 might be the D (5 bases). Germline CDR1 is SGHTA and CDR2 is FQGNSA. V was trimmed by 1 base and J by 1 base, leaving 17 bases between them. This CDR3 has 18 residues. The CDR3 spells CASSLVGSGSGSYNEQFF. The DNA of the CDR3 is TGTGCCAGCAGCTTAGTTGGTTCGGGGAGCGGATCCTACAATGAGCAGTTCTTC.

V and J are TRBV19 and TRBJ2-3; 9 nucleotides agree with TRBD2. The germline gives CDR1 LNHDA, CDR2 SQIVND (reference sequence). Trimming at V came to 6 bases and at J to 1 base, leaving 14 bases not matched to a gene. The CDR3 runs 18 residues. The CDR3 loop reads CASRGASGAPIGTDTQYF. The CDR3 DNA is TGTGCCAGTAGGGGGGCTAGCGGGGCGCCCATCGGCACAGATACGCAGTATTTT.

The rearrangement links TRBV6-2 or TRBV6-3 to TRBJ2-2; 14 nucleotides agree with TRBD2. CDR3 size: 17 residues. Germline CDR1 is MNHEY and CDR2 is SVGEGT. V shed 2 bases and J 3 bases; nucleotides not matched to a gene: 2. CDR3 in amino acids: CASSYRGLAGDTGELFF. DNA for the CDR3: TGTGCCAGCAGTTACCGGGGACTAGCGGGGGACACCGGGGAGCTGTTTTTT.

This chain joins TRBV2 and TRBJ2-4; D might be TRBD1 (6 bases). Per the germline V gene, CDR1 is SNHLY and CDR2 is FYNNEI. The CDR3 loop spans 15 amino acids. The germline V and J ends were trimmed by 2 bases and 0 bases, with 8 bases remaining between them. CDR3 protein: CASSEYREAKNIQYF. For the CDR3, the DNA is TGTGCCAGCAGTGAATACAGGGAAGCCAAAAACATTCAGTACTTC. Full variable domain (remainder filled in from reference TRBV2 and TRBJ2-4): EPEVTQTPSHQVTQMGQEVILRCVPISNHLYFYWYRQILGQKVEFLVSFYNNEISEKSEIFDDQFSVERPDGSNFTLKIRSTKLEDSAMYFCASSEYREAKNIQYFGAGTRLSVL.

CDR3 amino acids: CASSSTGVGGYTF. The CDR3 DNA sequence: TGTGCCAGCAGCTCCACAGGGGTAGGCGGCTACACCTTC. The chain couples TRBV7-6 to TRBJ1-2; 7 bases are shared with TRBD1. The CDR3 totals 13 residues. The V and J ends lost 4 bases and 8 bases, in that order; junction bases with no gene match: 7. CDR1 and CDR2 from the germline V gene are SGHVS and FNYEAQ.

V usage is TRBV7-2 and J usage is TRBJ2-5; TRBD2 aligns across 7 bases. Germline V gene sequence: CDR1 SGHTA, CDR2 FQGNSA. V shed 0 bases and J 7 bases; nucleotides not matched to a gene: 14. The CDR3 runs 17 residues. The CDR3 here is CASSLAPLGTMSGTQYF. CDR3 coding DNA: TGTGCCAGCAGCTTAGCACCCCTCGGGACTATGTCAGGGACCCAGTACTTC. Looking up the rest from reference TRBV7-2 and TRBJ2-5 gives the full variable domain: GAGVSQSPSNKVTEKGKDVELRCDPISGHTALYWYRQSLGQGLEFLIYFQGNSAPDKSGLPSDRFSAERTGGSVSTLTIQRTQQEDSAVYLCASSLAPLGTMSGTQYFGPGTRLLVL.

The V gene is TRBV4-1, the J gene TRBJ2-6; D remains unclear. V shed 3 bases and J shed 0 bases, with 12 bases lying between them. Per the germline V gene, CDR1 is MGHRA and CDR2 is YSYEKL. The CDR3 loop spans 17 amino acids. The DNA for the CDR3 is TGCGCCAGCAGCCAGGAGCACCTCTCCTCTGGGGCCAACGTCCTGACTTTC. This codes for CASSQEHLSSGANVLTF.

This sequence joins TRBV30 and TRBJ2-7; the match to TRBD2 covers 7 bases. This CDR3 is built from 14 residues. CDR1 and CDR2 from the germline V gene are GTSNPN and SVGIG (reference sequence). Unmatched junction bases numbered 6, after V lost 4 bases and J lost 0 bases. Written as DNA, the CDR3 is TGTGCCTGGACCGGGACTAATTCCTCCTACGAGCAGTACTTC. Residues: CAWTGTNSSYEQYF.

The chain recombines TRBV30 with TRBJ1-2; a weak D match, TRBD1 (5 bases). Germline V CDR1 and CDR2: GTSNPN, SVGIG (reference sequence). The CDR3 is 13 amino acids. V shed 2 bases and J shed 6 bases, with 13 bases lying between them. This chain's CDR3 is CAWSRGPGNGYTF. The CDR3, as DNA: TGTGCCTGGAGTCGTGGGCCAGGGAATGGCTACACCTTC.

V and J are TRBV5-5 and TRBJ2-3; D remains unclear. CDR3 length: 14 residues. Germline CDR1 is SGHKS and CDR2 is YYEKEE (reference sequence). The V gene lost 2 bases and the J gene lost 4 bases, with 11 bases spanning the gap. The CDR3 sequence: CASSFSGPPDTQYF. The CDR3 DNA reads as TGTGCCAGCAGCTTCAGTGGCCCCCCAGATACGCAGTATTTT.

In regard to this clone: One end of the junction is discordant with germline, which a read error may explain. The rearrangement joins TRBV3-1 (or the pseudogene TRBV3-2) to TRBJ1-4; D is unclear. Germline V gene data show CDR1 as LGHDT and CDR2 as YNNKEL (reference sequence). This CDR3 contains 14 residues. The CDR3, as DNA: TGTGCCAGCAGCCGGATCGGGAAGGATGAAAACCTGTTTTTT. Its translation: CASSRIGKDENLFF.

This chain joins TRBV18 and TRBJ1-1, with TRBD1 matching over 8 bases. Germline V lookup: CDR1 KGHSH, CDR2 LQKENI. The CDR3 is 16 amino acids. V lost 3 bases, J lost 1 base, and 7 bases stayed unmatched. CDR3 DNA: TGTGCCAGCTCACCGGGAACAGGGGGTCCGAACACTGAAGCTTTCTTT. Amino acid sequence: CASSPGTGGPNTEAFF.

The chain couples TRBV6-1 to TRBJ2-3; 8 positions agree with TRBD2. Trimming removed 2 bases from V and 5 bases from J; junction bases left unmatched: 6. CDR3 size: 15 residues. In germline, CDR1 is MNHNS, CDR2 SASEGT. As DNA, the CDR3 is TGTGCCAGCAGTGAAAGAAAGCGGGGGAAAGATACGCAGTATTTT. It yields the protein CASSERKRGKDTQYF.

The chain joins TRBV30 to TRBJ1-1; D call uncertain. CDR1 and CDR2 (germline): GTSNPN, SVGIG (reference sequence). Trimming removed 1 base at V and 1 base at J, with 10 bases between. The CDR3 extends over 14 amino acids. CDR3 protein: CAWSAGWGNTEAFF. CDR3 nucleotides: TGTGCCTGGAGTGCGGGGTGGGGGAACACTGAAGCTTTCTTT.

The CDR3 DNA sequence: TGCGCCAGCAGCTCGGACAGGGGGACAGATACGCAGTATTTT. The encoded protein is CASSSDRGTDTQYF. This chain uses TRBV5-1 with TRBJ2-3, with TRBD1 matching 10 bases. The CDR3 sequence is 14 residues long. The trim removed 3 bases at V and 3 bases at J, leaving 1 base unmatched. Germline V gives CDR1 SGHRS, CDR2 YFSETQ.